In this sample, the clone carrying this T cell receptor beta chain turned up once. The antigen remains undetermined. The table came from immunoSEQ multiplex PCR; TCRdb's copy has only in-frame clones and leaves some out. The profile shows more than 90,000 clones, around 82% of them singletons. The germline CDR1 and CDR2 sequences are LGHNA and YNFKEQ. Between the trimmed V and J ends, which lost 0 bases and 5 bases, there was a span of 13 bases. CDR3 length: 16 residues. This sample is part of a study of T cell responses to AZD1222 COVID-19 vaccine. Study observations and caveats: A mostly white British donor set with more females was recruited, and clonal diversity was possibly underestimated.

The sequencing used peripheral blood, collected on day 0 of AZD1222 vaccination. The chain joins TRBV4-2 to TRBJ2-2; D unresolved. The clonotype was recovered from an adult in good health. The CDR3, as DNA: TGTGCCAGCAGCCAAGATGGGCCCAGCAGGACCGGGGAGCTGTTTTTT. It yields the protein CASSQDGPSRTGELFF.